The 24 T cell receptor beta chains below all came from one sample that was sequenced in a study of OX40 agonist ivuxolimab in advanced cancers. Sequenced by immunoSEQ multiplex PCR; TCRdb stores in-frame clones only, minus some. The table has 46,000 or so clones, approximately 77% seen once. Source: CD4+ or CD8+ T cells sorted from blood, taken in a trial of the OX40 agonist ivuxolimab. The receptors here all came from an adult with an advanced solid tumor such as melanoma, head and neck, liver or kidney cancer.

The chain joins TRBV28 to TRBJ2-3; TRBD2 might be the D (6 bases). Per germline, CDR1 MDHEN and CDR2 SYDVKM. This CDR3 has 18 amino acids. With 2 bases removed from V and 0 bases from J, the gap between germline ends came to 18 bases. In DNA, the CDR3 is TGTGCCAGCAGTTTAGGGTGGAGGGGCGGGCCCAGCACAGATACGCAGTATTTT. Amino acids: CASSLGWRGGPSTDTQYF.

The chain carries TRBV18 and TRBJ1-5, with D possibly matching TRBD1 (6 bases). Germline V gene lookup returns CDR1 KGHSH and CDR2 LQKENI. This CDR3 region has 15 residues. Trimming took off 3 bases at V and 3 bases at J, with 12 bases between the two ends. The CDR3 is CASSPETGLNQPQHF. CDR3 in DNA: TGTGCCAGCTCACCCGAGACAGGTCTCAATCAGCCCCAGCATTTT.

The chain links TRBV28 to TRBJ2-1, with TRBD2 matching 11 bases. Per the germline V gene, CDR1 is MDHEN and CDR2 is SYDVKM. V shed 4 bases, J shed 6 bases, and the junction held 5 bases outside the gene matches. CDR3 size: 15 residues. The CDR3 here is CASSSLAGVGNEQFF. The DNA for the CDR3 is TGTGCCAGCAGTTCACTAGCGGGAGTAGGCAATGAGCAGTTCTTC.

The chain is built from TRBV9 and TRBJ2-1; D unresolved. Between the trimmed V and J ends, which lost 4 bases and 0 bases, there was a span of 11 bases. Germline CDR1 is SGDLS and CDR2 is YYNGEE. The CDR3 sequence is 15 residues long. This chain's CDR3 is CASSLQALSYNEQFF. As DNA, the CDR3 is TGTGCCAGCAGCCTCCAGGCTCTCTCCTACAATGAGCAGTTCTTC.

J is TRBJ1-2 and V is TRBV28, with D possibly matching TRBD1 (5 bases). This CDR3 has 15 amino acids. Germline CDR1 is MDHEN and CDR2 is SYDVKM. The ends were cut back, 8 bases at V and 6 bases at J, with 22 bases in the middle. The CDR3 is CASSPGGGVIHGYTF. CDR3 DNA sequence: TGTGCCAGCTCCCCCGGGGGGGGAGTTATCCATGGCTACACCTTC.

The chain is built from TRBV28 and TRBJ2-7; D may be TRBD1 or TRBD2 (5 bases each). Germline CDR1 and CDR2: MDHEN and SYDVKM. The V end lost 6 bases, the J end lost 4 bases, and 13 bases lay between the germline ends. The CDR3 extends over 13 amino acids. CDR3 sequence reads: CASRRPGPYEQYF. The CDR3 DNA reads TGTGCCAGCAGAAGACCGGGGCCGTACGAGCAGTACTTC.

This chain joins TRBV18 and TRBJ1-3; possibly TRBD1 for D (6 bases). The CDR3 sequence is 16 residues long. Germline V CDR1 and CDR2: KGHSH, LQKENI. V shed 6 bases and J shed 4 bases, with 19 bases lying between them. Here the CDR3 DNA reads TGTGCCAGCTCCGTCCCCACAGGGAAGAGCGGAAACACCATATATTTT. As protein: CASSVPTGKSGNTIYF. Based on the CDR3 plus reference TRBV18 and TRBJ1-3, the full variable domain is NAGVMQNPRHLVRRRGQEARLRCSPMKGHSHVYWYRQLPEEGLKFMVYLQKENIIDESGMPKERFSAEFPKEGPSILRIQQVVRGDSAAYFCASSVPTGKSGNTIYFGEGSWLTVV.

The DNA for the CDR3 is TGTGCCAGCAGCAACGAGGGTGTAGCGGGAGCCCTCCAGTACTTC. It translates to CASSNEGVAGALQYF. The gene calls are TRBV6-1 and TRBJ2-7; 9 bases align to TRBD2. Germline V gives CDR1 MNHNS, CDR2 SASEGT. This CDR3 region has 15 residues. With V trimmed by 6 bases and J by 10 bases, 16 bases remained unmatched.

The CDR3 reads CASSQDNRRNEKLFF. The CDR3 region has the DNA TGTGCCAGCAGCCAAGATAACAGGCGAAATGAAAAACTGTTTTTT. J is TRBJ1-4 and V is TRBV14; weak D call: TRBD1 (5 bases). Trimming took 0 bases from V and 5 from J, leaving 10 bases between them. Germline V lookup: CDR1 SGHDN, CDR2 FVKESK. CDR3 length: 15 residues.

The chain employs TRBV29-1 and TRBJ1-2; possibly TRBD1 for D (5 bases). V was clipped by 4 bases and J by 5 bases, with 8 bases between them. The CDR3 runs 11 residues. Per the germline V gene, CDR1 is SQVTM and CDR2 is ANQGSEA. CDR3 sequence reads: CSVGQGYGYTF. CDR3 nucleotide sequence: TGCAGCGTTGGCCAGGGTTATGGCTACACCTTC.

The chain uses TRBV5-1 and TRBJ1-1, with D maybe TRBD1 (6 bases). V was cut by 2 bases and J by 4 bases, with 9 bases left in between. The CDR3 covers 13 residues. Germline V gives CDR1 SGHRS, CDR2 YFSETQ. The CDR3 DNA reads as TGCGCCAGCAGCTTCTCAGGGGCCACTGAAGCTTTCTTT. Its protein is CASSFSGATEAFF.

V and J are TRBV6-1 and TRBJ2-5; 8 positions match TRBD1. The CDR3 is made up of 13 amino acids. Per germline, CDR1 MNHNS and CDR2 SASEGT. V lost 6 bases to trimming and J lost 5 bases; unmatched junction nucleotides: 5. The CDR3 DNA reads as TGTGCCAGCAGCCCTAGACAGGGGGAGACCCAGTACTTC. Its protein product is CASSPRQGETQYF.

In this sample, this clone turned up a few times. This rearrangement joins TRBV4-1 to TRBJ1-1; TRBD1 might be the D (5 bases). The germline V gene has CDR1 MGHRA and CDR2 YSYEKL. CDR3 size: 14 residues. The germline V and J ends were trimmed by 0 bases and 4 bases, with 9 bases remaining between them. The CDR3 region has the DNA TGCGCCAGCAGCCAAGAGGAGGGGAGCACTGAAGCTTTCTTT. It encodes CASSQEEGSTEAFF.

The rearrangement links TRBV2 to TRBJ2-3; D gene ambiguous. Germline V CDR1 and CDR2: SNHLY, FYNNEI. The CDR3 loop spans 17 amino acids. Trimming pared 1 base from V and 0 bases from J, leaving 14 bases between. The CDR3 is CASSEDRYGASTDTQYF. The CDR3 DNA follows: TGTGCCAGCAGTGAAGATCGGTACGGTGCAAGCACAGATACGCAGTATTTT.

The chain recombines TRBV7-6 with TRBJ2-5; 12 bases align to TRBD2. V lost 8 bases to trimming and J lost 7 bases; unmatched junction nucleotides: 20. The CDR3 spans 18 residues. Germline CDR1 is SGHVS and CDR2 is FNYEAQ. CDR3 amino acids: CASSPRWTSGKPGVTQYF. CDR3 sequence (DNA): TGTGCCAGCTCCCCACGATGGACTAGCGGGAAACCGGGGGTGACCCAGTACTTC.

This clone showed up just once. The chain employs TRBV5-1 and TRBJ2-7, with 8 nucleotides matching TRBD1. This CDR3 is built from 15 residues. V lost 0 bases to trimming and J lost 3 bases; unmatched junction nucleotides: 5. Germline assignment: CDR1 SGHRS and CDR2 YFSETQ. The chain's CDR3 is CASSLEPGGIYEQYF. The CDR3 bases are TGCGCCAGCAGCTTGGAACCAGGGGGCATCTACGAGCAGTACTTC.

This chain links TRBV6-5 with TRBJ1-1; 9 bases are a match to TRBD1. The CDR3 sequence is 13 residues long. Germline-derived CDR1 and CDR2 are MNHEY and SVGAGI. V shed 5 bases and J 3 bases; nucleotides not matched to a gene: 1. Here the CDR3 DNA reads TGTGCCAGCAGTCGGACAGGGGACACTGAAGCTTTCTTT. Protein: CASSRTGDTEAFF.

CDR3 coding DNA: TGTGCCAGCAGGTTACCCCGTCGTCAGGGTTGGAACACTGAAGCTTTCTTT. This translates into CASRLPRRQGWNTEAFF. This sequence joins TRBV5-8 and TRBJ1-1; D is possibly TRBD1 (5 bases). Trimming took off 5 bases at V and 1 base at J, with 21 bases between the two ends. The CDR3 runs to 17 residues. The germline V gene encodes CDR1 SGHTS and CDR2 YDEGEE.

The chain has TRBV18 and TRBJ2-7; no reliable D call. V gave up 1 base and J gave up 6 bases, with 10 bases separating them. The CDR3 is made up of 13 amino acids. Germline V lookup: CDR1 KGHSH, CDR2 LQKENI. Here the CDR3 reads CASSPLPSGEQYF. CDR3 bases: TGTGCCAGCTCACCACTCCCATCCGGCGAGCAGTACTTC.

This chain connects TRBV4-1 to TRBJ2-5, with 9 positions matching TRBD2. Germline CDR1 and CDR2: MGHRA and YSYEKL. The CDR3 extends over 17 amino acids. The V segment lost 4 bases and the J segment 0 bases; nucleotides outside the gene matches: 9. The CDR3 loop reads CASSREGASGNQETQYF. CDR3 bases: TGCGCCAGCAGCCGGGAGGGGGCTAGCGGGAACCAAGAGACCCAGTACTTC.

The rearrangement uses TRBV21-1 and TRBJ2-5; the table calls TRBD2, which could not be checked here. TRBV21-1 is a pseudogene locus. The CDR3 extends over 13 amino acids. CDR3 nucleotide sequence: TGTGCCACCGTGGCGCGGGAGCGAGAGACCCAGTACTTC. Translated, it gives CATVARERETQYF.

J is TRBJ2-3 and V is TRBV5-1, with 9 nucleotides matching TRBD2. The CDR3 contains 16 residues. Germline loops: CDR1 SGHRS, CDR2 YFSETQ. The trim removed 3 bases at V and 2 bases at J, leaving 7 bases unmatched. The chain's CDR3 is CASSSGLALTTDTQYF. The CDR3, as DNA: TGCGCCAGCAGCTCGGGACTAGCACTAACCACAGATACGCAGTATTTT.

This clone was counted only a few times. This sequence joins TRBV30 and TRBJ1-1, with D possibly TRBD1 on 6 matching bases. V was shortened by 3 bases and J by 8 bases, with 13 bases between the two germline ends. CDR3 length: 12 amino acids. Germline CDR1 is GTSNPN and CDR2 is SVGIG (reference sequence). The CDR3 nucleotides are TGTGCCTGGAGCCACGTGGGGGCCGAAGCTTTCTTT. Translating gives CAWSHVGAEAFF.

V and J are TRBV5-1 and TRBJ2-3; D uncertain. Germline V gene data show CDR1 as SGHRS and CDR2 as YFSETQ. The ends were cut back, 2 bases at V and 4 bases at J, with 11 bases in the middle. The CDR3 runs 14 residues. CDR3 protein: CASSFGQRADTQYF. CDR3 coding DNA: TGCGCCAGCAGCTTTGGGCAGCGCGCAGATACGCAGTATTTT.